This TCR beta chain emerged from a study of regulatory T cells in long-lasting Graves disease (dated by TCRdb to 2020 to 2022). At the level of the whole study: In the newly diagnosed Graves' disease group, patients had been taking antithyroid drugs for less than 3 months. The study was conducted in China and was registered as a clinical trial. Persistent Graves' disease patients were compared with newly diagnosed Graves' disease patients by peripheral blood TCR sequencing and RNA sequencing. A total of roughly 33 samples were covered by TCR sequencing, comprising some 13 persistent and about 20 newly diagnosed Graves' disease patients.

There are many counts of this clonotype. What this receptor recognizes is not known. Within one base of it there is no much larger clone, and no base qualities were kept. Overall study outcomes, separate from this receptor: Only the TCR beta chain was sequenced and analyzed. Persistent disease showed preferential use of TRBV28, TRBJ1-2 and TRBJ2-5, whereas newly diagnosed disease favored TRBV20-1 and TRBJ2-1. The small sample size was acknowledged by the authors as a limitation that may reduce accuracy. Compared with newly diagnosed patients, patients with persistent Graves' disease had lower TCR Shannon entropy and fewer highly expanded clones, which suggests clonal expansion. The study examined only peripheral blood because the primary lesion, thyroid tissue, could not be accessed. A larger number of public clonotypes was shared among persistent patients (under 3,000) than among newly diagnosed patients (over 850).

In light of the paper, this sample's time point label describes: newly diagnosed GD, antithyroid drugs for less than 3 months. For both TCR sequencing and RNA sequencing, RNA was extracted from PBMCs using TRIzol. The diagnosis of Graves' disease was made according to American Thyroid Association guidelines. Recruitment of patients was carried out at an endocrinology department in Xi'an, China. From each patient, around 8.3 milliliters of peripheral blood was collected into an EDTA anticoagulant tube. PBMCs were isolated by Ficoll Paque Plus density gradient separation without further T cell sorting. An Agilent 2100 Bioanalyzer and agarose gel were used to check RNA quality, while a NanoDrop 2000 measured RNA concentration. The germline V gene (reference sequence) yields GTSNPN for CDR1 and SVGIG for CDR2. Inclusive of the bounding cysteine and phenylalanine, the CDR3 is 14 residues long. Kept here is only the CDR3 DNA, which spans 42 bases and is read in frame from base 1. V sheds 4 bases and J sheds 0 bases, leaving 12 bases between their ends.

Receptor libraries were prepared by multiplex PCR. The sample was run on an Illumina HiSeq 4000. TCR beta libraries were built with iRepertoire HTBI primers and Arm-PCR amplification of CDR3 regions. PCR products were gel purified before sequencing. The source study handled its data this way. A total of fewer than 70 TRBV and some 15 TRBJ segments were identified across samples and were used for gene usage analysis of CDR3 amino acid clonotypes. Filtered high-quality paired reads were merged into contigs using COPE and FqMerger. BLAST was used to align contigs to the IMGT TRBV, TRBD and TRBJ reference genes, and CDR3 was defined following IMGT. Any clonotype with a frequency above 0.1% was counted as a highly expanded clone. Repertoire diversity was measured by Shannon entropy, and V-J evenness by the Gini coefficient. Public clonotypes were defined as clonotypes shared by more than one individual. In-frame beta chains were kept once TCRdb had trimmed the public reads at Q25 with fastp and called clones with MiXCR. Here each entry gathers all rows of one CDR3 protein and keeps the most common genes and DNA. The V and J calls follow TCRdb's processing rather than the paper's. In all, the sample holds roughly 430,000 distinct CDR3 sequences, and around 15% of those were seen once. The ten largest clones represent about 10% of the sample.

This same sample was also part of a study on T cells in Graves' hyperthyroidism and ophthalmopathy. The second paper further reports: A patient counted as having stable Graves' hyperthyroidism if no progression to ophthalmopathy occurred over 18 months of follow-up. Hyperthyroidism patients were aged 18 to 65 years and newly diagnosed, with disease duration of less than 2 months. Patients with uncontrolled infections, other autoimmune diseases, pregnancy or lactation were excluded. Diagnoses relied on clinical symptoms, serum thyroxine and TRAb, thyroid ultrasound and orbital computed tomography. For the first round of RT-PCR on the TCR CDR3, the HTBI primer set was used together with the Qiagen OneStep RT-PCR kit. Most expanded thyroid clonotypes (frequency above 0.001) were also detected in blood, a finding suggesting that blood repertoires may reflect thyroid immune responses. A model built on a 13 V-J signature distinguished ophthalmopathy from stable hyperthyroidism, reaching 87.88% sensitivity and approximately 83% specificity in cross-validation and 80%/75% in testing. In validation, progression to ophthalmopathy was predicted by the model with around 70% sensitivity and 72.22% specificity, a median of approximately 6.5 months before onset. TCR V-J signatures able to tell the groups apart were searched for in a discovery cohort of more than 90 patients, of whom around 42 had Graves' ophthalmopathy and 55 to 60 had stable Graves' hyperthyroidism. Prospective prediction of ophthalmopathy was tested in an independent validation cohort of some 19 hyperthyroidism patients and 15 to 17 patients who later progressed to ophthalmopathy. The approximately 100 discovery patients were divided at random into training and test sets in a 7:3 ratio. The study also compared thyroid tissue and blood T-cell repertoires from 6 or 7 Graves' hyperthyroidism patients. Once sampling was done, hyperthyroidism patients were given methimazole at a starting dose of 30 mg daily, whereas ophthalmopathy patients were given high-dose intravenous methylprednisolone. Libraries were constructed in a second round of multiplex PCR, after which size selection and purification were carried out. Sequencing of the libraries was done on an Illumina HiSeq2000 using paired-end 100 bp reads. SOAPnuke was used to process the raw data, throwing out any read that contained adapters or uncalled bases, had a mean Phred below 15, or lacked an exact constant-primer or identifier match. COPE v1.2.5 was used to merge high-quality paired reads, and clonotypes were defined as unique nucleotide sequences. MiTCR v1.1 was used to align the clonotypes against IMGT TRBV, TRBD and TRBJ reference segments. The analysis was restricted to V-J combinations with a frequency above 0.0001, which together covered about 99% of the repertoires. The TCS score was defined as the ratio of F50 (clonal expansion) to E x V (chaos), calculated using BLOSUM62-based TCRdist between CDR3 peptides within each V-J. Welch's t-statistics and random forest reduced several hundred V-J features to 10 to 15, which were used in a naive Bayes classifier (R e1071). No statistical method was used to set the sample size in advance, and investigators knew the group allocation. According to the paper, TCR Vbeta CDR3 sequencing was carried out on about 140 peripheral blood samples, which came from under 50 ophthalmopathy, fewer than 80 hyperthyroidism and approximately 17 progressor patients.

The rearrangement joined TRBV30 to TRBJ1-1, with the D gene not confidently named. Here the sequenced sample was peripheral blood mononuclear cells (PBMCs), taken at new diagnosis, from a patient treated with antithyroid drugs. The sequence was obtained from a young woman with Graves disease. Donor details come from another sample of the same person, matched by shared clones. The CDR3 loop reads CAWTRGFMNTEAFF. The DNA sequence is given as TGTGCCTGGACTCGGGGATTTATGAACACTGAAGCTTTCTTT.